The 14 T cell receptor beta chains given below trace back to one sample, sequenced in a study of cytomegalovirus exposure and HLA in healthy donors. The PCR had 60 Vbeta and 13 Jbeta primers. Data came from immunoSEQ multiplex PCR; TCRdb stores just in-frame clones and leaves some out. The sample holds about 94,000 clones, over 50% seen once. The sequenced sample consisted of PBMCs. These receptors originate from a man aged 30 to 45 in good health and CMV-seronegative.

The chain uses TRBV14 and TRBJ2-5, with 8 bases identical to TRBD1. The trim removed 4 bases at V and 2 bases at J, leaving 6 bases unmatched. The CDR3 runs to 15 residues. Germline CDR1 and CDR2: SGHDN and FVKESK. CDR3 in DNA: TGTGCCAGCAGCCCAATAAACAGGGGGCAAGAGACCCAGTACTTC. Translated, it gives CASSPINRGQETQYF.

This chain links TRBV6-5 with TRBJ1-2; 8 bases align to TRBD1. CDR1 is MNHEY, CDR2 SVGAGI, per germline. Trimming removed 7 bases from V and 4 bases from J; junction bases left unmatched: 2. The CDR3 contains 12 residues. CDR3 sequence: CASTTGGYGYTF. DNA for the CDR3: TGTGCCAGCACCACAGGGGGCTATGGCTACACCTTC.

J is TRBJ1-1 and V is TRBV2, with D unclear. V dropped 7 bases and J dropped 6 bases, with 18 bases sitting between them. Germline-derived CDR1 and CDR2 are SNHLY and FYNNEI. This CDR3 is built from 14 residues. CDR3 residues: CASIPGRANAEAFF. CDR3 nucleotides: TGTGCCAGCATTCCTGGGAGGGCGAATGCTGAAGCTTTCTTT.

V usage is TRBV5-1 and J usage is TRBJ2-7, with 7 bases aligning to TRBD1. The length of the CDR3 is 15 residues. After removal of 4 bases from V and 0 bases from J, the junction contained 7 bases not matched to a gene. Germline values: CDR1 SGHRS, CDR2 YFSETQ. This CDR3 is CASSPPGQSSYEQYF. CDR3 in DNA: TGCGCCAGCAGCCCACCGGGACAGAGCTCCTACGAGCAGTACTTC.

This chain links TRBV5-1 with TRBJ2-7; 12 nucleotides align to TRBD1. Germline CDR1 is SGHRS and CDR2 is YFSETQ. The J segment lost 4 bases and the V segment lost 3 bases, leaving 2 bases of the junction unmatched. The CDR3 runs to 14 residues. The DNA for the CDR3 is TGCGCCAGCAGCTCGGGACAGGGGGCATACGAGCAGTACTTC. Translated: CASSSGQGAYEQYF.

This chain uses TRBV7-8 with TRBJ2-1; 7 bases line up with TRBD2. CDR1 and CDR2 from the germline V gene are SGHVS and FQNEAQ. J lost 4 bases, V lost 4 bases, and 7 bases had no gene match. This CDR3 has 15 residues. DNA for the CDR3: TGTGCCAGCAGCTGGAGCGGGGACGGTTACAATGAGCAGTTCTTC. This codes for CASSWSGDGYNEQFF.

This chain uses TRBV15 with TRBJ2-1, with TRBD1 matching over 9 bases. Germline CDR1 and CDR2: LNHNV and YYDKDF (reference sequence). V lost 3 bases to trimming and J lost 5 bases; unmatched junction nucleotides: 11. The CDR3 runs to 17 residues. The CDR3 DNA follows: TGTGCCACCAGCAGGGGATTGGGACAGGGAGCAAACAATGAGCAGTTCTTC. Translating it yields CATSRGLGQGANNEQFF.

This rearrangement joins TRBV9 to TRBJ1-1, with D possibly matching TRBD1 (6 bases). Trimming shortened V by 4 bases and J by 1 base, and 11 bases separated the two germline ends. The CDR3 contains 14 residues. CDR1 and CDR2 from the germline V gene are SGDLS and YYNGEE. CDR3 sequence (DNA): TGTGCCAGCAGCCAACAGGGTTGGAACACTGAAGCTTTCTTT. Translated: CASSQQGWNTEAFF.

The V and J genes are TRBV7-9 and TRBJ2-5, with 8 bases matching TRBD1. The J call may be incorrect, as the DNA end agrees better with TRBJ2-7. Germline-derived CDR1 and CDR2 are SEHNR and FQNEAQ (reference sequence). There are 13 residues in the CDR3. This chain's CDR3 is CASSLRGQGEQYF. DNA for the CDR3: TGTGCCAGCAGCTTACGCGGACAGGGCGAGCAGTACTTC.

The gene calls are TRBV29-1 and TRBJ2-3, with unresolved D. Looked up from germline, CDR1 is SQVTM and CDR2 is ANQGSEA. V lost 4 bases to trimming and J lost 6 bases, with 2 bases between them. The CDR3 covers 9 residues. In nucleotides, the CDR3 is TGCAGCGTTGCGGATACGCAGTATTTT. It specifies CSVADTQYF.

This chain joins TRBV18 and TRBJ1-4; 7 nucleotides line up with TRBD1. The CDR3 totals 15 residues. After removal of 2 bases from V and 8 bases from J, the junction contained 8 bases not matched to a gene. The germline V gene has CDR1 KGHSH and CDR2 LQKENI. CDR3 protein: CASSPSNRGGEKLFF. The CDR3 DNA follows: TGTGCCAGCTCACCATCTAACAGGGGAGGCGAAAAACTGTTTTTT.

For the CDR3, the DNA is TGTGCCAGCAGGGAACAGGGAGCCTATGGCTACACCTTC. Amino acids: CASREQGAYGYTF. V is TRBV6-5 and J is TRBJ1-2; D perhaps matches TRBD1 (6 bases). V dropped 6 bases and J dropped 4 bases, with 12 bases sitting between them. Germline V gives CDR1 MNHEY, CDR2 SVGAGI. The CDR3 is 13 amino acids.

The V and J genes are TRBV2 and TRBJ1-2; weak D call: TRBD1 (5 bases). The germline gives CDR1 SNHLY, CDR2 FYNNEI. CDR3 length: 13 residues. Trimming took off 5 bases at V and 5 bases at J, with 12 bases between the two ends. Here the CDR3 reads CASSRGVGYGYTF. The CDR3 coding sequence is TGTGCCAGCAGTAGGGGTGTGGGGTATGGCTACACCTTC.

V usage is TRBV30 and J usage is TRBJ2-5, with 9 positions matching TRBD1. The CDR3 runs 12 residues. CDR1 is GTSNPN, CDR2 SVGIG, per germline (reference sequence). Trimming took 5 bases from V and 5 from J; bases not matched to a gene: 3. CDR3: CAWDRGRETQYF. CDR3 DNA sequence: TGTGCCTGGGACAGGGGGAGGGAGACCCAGTACTTC.